A selection of T cell receptor beta chains follows, all from one sample in a study of cytomegalovirus exposure and HLA in healthy donors. Data came from immunoSEQ multiplex PCR; TCRdb stores just in-frame clones and leaves some out. Among about 200,000 clones listed, about 80% were seen once. The sequenced sample was PBMCs. All receptors come from a man younger than 35 in good health and CMV-seronegative. Both conserved end residues are part of each CDR3. D genes are given only for firm matches. The size field is filled for only some rows; it gives once, few, many or a size class.

TRBJ2-7 | . | TRBV6-1 | . | CASFGQMSYEQYF | TGTGCCAGCTTTGGGCAGATGAGCTACGAGCAGTACTTC
TRBJ1-4 | . | TRBV19 | . | CASSIGGSPGEGLFF | TGTGCCAGTAGTATAGGAGGGAGCCCGGGTGAAGGGCTGTTTTTT
TRBJ2-3 | TRBD2 | TRBV28 | . | CASRSGSVDTQYF | TGTGCCAGCAGGAGCGGGAGTGTAGATACGCAGTATTTT
TRBJ2-3 | TRBD1 | TRBV29-1 | few | CSVETGTGVTDTQYF | TGCAGCGTTGAAACCGGGACAGGGGTCACAGATACGCAGTATTTT
TRBJ1-2 | . | TRBV6-1 | . | CASSETGPDYGYTF | TGTGCCAGCAGTGAAACAGGGCCCGACTATGGCTACACCTTC
TRBJ2-2 | . | TRBV6-5 | . | CASSSLGELFF | TGTGCCAGCAGCTCCCTGGGGGAGCTGTTTTTT
TRBJ2-7 | TRBD1 | TRBV28 | . | CASSSGTGRPDAPYEQYF | TGTGCCAGCAGTTCCGGGACAGGGAGACCGGACGCACCCTACGAGCAGTACTTC
TRBJ2-1 | TRBD1 | TRBV6-1 | once | CASSELWQGADNEQFF | TGTGCCAGCAGTGAACTTTGGCAGGGGGCGGACAATGAGCAGTTCTTC
TRBJ1-4 | TRBD1 | TRBV27 | . | CASSLAGTANEKLFF | TGTGCCAGCAGTTTAGCGGGGACAGCTAATGAAAAACTGTTTTTT
TRBJ1-1 | . | TRBV5-6 | . | CASSQGPTLNTEAFF | TGTGCCAGCAGCCAGGGCCCTACCTTGAACACTGAAGCTTTCTTT
TRBJ1-5 | . | TRBV11-2 | . | CASSLNGVWQPQHF | TGTGCCAGCAGCTTGAACGGGGTTTGGCAGCCCCAGCATTTT
TRBJ1-2 | . | TRBV2 | . | CASSEKRGGWQGGYTF | TGTGCCAGCAGTGAGAAAAGGGGCGGATGGCAGGGTGGCTACACCTTC
TRBJ2-3 | . | TRBV11-3 | . | CASSLSPGVGLADTQYF | TGTGCCAGCAGCTTATCCCCCGGTGTGGGGCTCGCAGATACGCAGTATTTT
TRBJ2-3 | TRBD2 | TRBV7-9 | . | CASSSDGTSGSADTQYF | TGTGCCAGCAGCTCAGACGGGACTAGCGGGAGTGCAGATACGCAGTATTTT
TRBJ2-5 | . | TRBV15 | few | CATSRGGGDQETQYF | TGTGCCACCAGCAGAGGGGGCGGGGACCAAGAGACCCAGTACTTC
TRBJ1-2 | . | TRBV19 | . | CASSILSGYNYGYTF | TGTGCCAGTAGTATCTTAAGCGGATATAACTATGGCTACACCTTC
TRBJ2-1 | . | TRBV7-9 | few | CASSLDGFERQFF | TGTGCCAGCAGCTTAGATGGCTTCGAACGGCAGTTCTTC
TRBJ1-1 | . | TRBV9 | . | CASSPRWGVTEAFF | TGTGCCAGCAGCCCCCGGTGGGGGGTCACTGAAGCTTTCTTT
TRBJ2-6 | TRBD2 | TRBV5-1 | . | CASSGGAGANVLTF | TGCGCCAGCAGTGGGGGGGCTGGGGCCAACGTCCTGACTTTC
TRBJ2-1 | TRBD1 | TRBV6-1 | . | CASSDRGREQFF | TGTGCCAGCAGTGACAGGGGGCGGGAGCAGTTCTTC
TRBJ2-7 | TRBD1 | TRBV2 | . | CASSGGLGGQGVYEQYF | TGTGCCAGCAGTGGGGGACTTGGCGGACAGGGAGTCTACGAGCAGTACTTC
TRBJ1-2 | TRBD1 | TRBV29-1 | . | CTLSPPGTGTSGYTF | TGCACCCTTTCTCCACCCGGGACAGGGACGTCTGGCTACACCTTC
TRBJ1-4 | . | TRBV29-1 | . | CSVGEQLNEKLFF | TGCAGCGTTGGAGAACAGCTTAATGAAAAACTGTTTTTT
TRBJ1-3 | . | TRBV5-1 | . | CASTFGYSKSSGNTIYF | TGCGCCAGCACGTTCGGGTATTCTAAGAGCTCTGGAAACACCATATATTTT
TRBJ1-2 | . | TRBV5-1 | . | CASSLWENYGYTF | TGCGCCAGCAGCTTGTGGGAGAACTATGGCTACACCTTC
TRBJ1-2 | TRBD1 | TRBV6-5 | few | CASNPGQGDYGYTF | TGTGCCAGCAATCCGGGACAGGGTGACTATGGCTACACCTTC
TRBJ2-1 | . | TRBV6-5 | once | CASSYSFRDNEQFF | TGTGCCAGCAGTTACTCATTCAGGGACAATGAGCAGTTCTTC
TRBJ2-7 | . | TRBV27 | . | CASSSLLAGDYEQYF | TGTGCCAGCAGTTCGCTCCTGGCAGGCGATTACGAGCAGTACTTC
TRBJ2-2 | TRBD2 | TRBV5-1 | . | CASSLAGLAGNANTGELFF | TGCGCCAGCAGCTTGGCGGGCCTAGCGGGTAACGCGAACACCGGGGAGCTGTTTTTT
TRBJ1-2 | TRBD1 | TRBV30 | few | CAWRTGQGVTF | TGTGCCTGGAGAACAGGACAGGGAGTCACCTTC
TRBJ1-4 | TRBD1 | TRBV7-9 | . | CASSDSRADMGQGNEKLFF | TGTGCCAGCAGCGATAGCAGAGCGGACATGGGACAGGGCAACGAAAAACTGTTTTTT
TRBJ2-7 | TRBD2 | TRBV28 | . | CASMNGAGGTYEQYF | TGTGCCAGCATGAACGGGGCGGGAGGGACCTACGAGCAGTACTTC
TRBJ2-7 | TRBD1 | TRBV5-1 | once | CASSPWTGLISYEQYF | TGCGCCAGCAGCCCGTGGACAGGCCTTATCTCCTACGAGCAGTACTTC
TRBJ1-1 | TRBD1 | TRBV6-6 | . | CASSPGTDWGEAFF | TGTGCCAGCAGTCCCGGGACAGACTGGGGTGAAGCTTTCTTT
TRBJ2-1 | TRBD2 | TRBV11-2 | . | CASSWASGTGNEQFF | TGTGCCAGCAGCTGGGCTAGCGGGACTGGCAATGAGCAGTTCTTC
TRBJ2-5 | . | TRBV4-1 | once | CASSHLAEGTQYF | TGCGCCAGCAGCCATCTCGCAGAGGGGACCCAGTACTTC
TRBJ2-7 | . | TRBV4-1 | . | CASSQAPGYYEQYF | TGCGCCAGCAGCCAAGCCCCGGGGTACTACGAGCAGTACTTC
TRBJ2-1 | TRBD2 | TRBV9 | . | CASSPRTSGRNEQFF | TGTGCCAGCAGCCCAAGGACTAGCGGGAGGAATGAGCAGTTCTTC
TRBJ2-3 | TRBD2 | TRBV15 | . | CATSRTSLAGEGPFFTQYF | TGTGCCACCAGCAGAACTTCCCTGGCGGGGGAGGGCCCCTTCTTTACGCAGTATTTT
TRBJ1-2 | . | TRBV2 | . | CASTVTDTNYGYTF | TGTGCCAGCACTGTGACAGACACTAACTATGGCTACACCTTC
TRBJ1-2 | . | TRBV11-3 | . | CASSSWTDSNYGYTF | TGTGCCAGCAGCAGCTGGACAGACTCTAACTATGGCTACACCTTC
TRBJ2-7 | TRBD1 | TRBV9 | . | CASSVGGTGPYEQYF | TGTGCCAGCAGCGTAGGTGGGACAGGGCCCTACGAGCAGTACTTC
TRBJ2-7 | TRBD2 | TRBV6-5 | . | CATLRGLANHEQYF | TGTGCCACCCTCCGCGGACTAGCGAACCACGAGCAGTACTTC
TRBJ1-5 | TRBD1 | TRBV30 | . | CAWSWARTGDSNQPQHF | TGTGCCTGGAGTTGGGCTAGGACAGGGGATAGCAATCAGCCCCAGCATTTT
TRBJ1-1 | . | TRBV5-5 | . | CASSPWGMNTEAFF | TGTGCCAGCAGCCCCTGGGGCATGAACACTGAAGCTTTCTTT
TRBJ1-5 | TRBD1 | TRBV28 | . | CAILPQQGARGQPQHF | TGTGCCATCCTACCCCAACAGGGGGCTAGAGGTCAGCCCCAGCATTTT
TRBJ1-5 | TRBD1 | TRBV30 | . | CAWSYRGQYSNQPQHF | TGTGCCTGGAGCTACAGGGGACAATATAGCAATCAGCCCCAGCATTTT
TRBJ2-1 | TRBD1 | TRBV19 | . | CASIGDRDNEQFF | TGTGCCAGTATAGGGGACAGGGATAATGAGCAGTTCTTC
TRBJ2-5 | TRBD2 | TRBV23-1 | few | CASRRTSNRETQYF | TGCGCCAGCAGGAGGACTAGCAACAGAGAGACCCAGTACTTC
TRBJ2-1 | . | TRBV7-3 | . | CASSPMRADNEQFF | TGTGCCAGCAGCCCCATGCGGGCGGACAATGAGCAGTTCTTC
TRBJ1-2 | TRBD1 | TRBV7-2 | . | CASSPRTGRGYTF | TGTGCCAGCAGCCCTCGGACAGGCCGCGGCTACACCTTC
TRBJ1-2 | . | TRBV11-2 | . | CASSYRNRDEYGYTF | TGTGCCAGCAGCTACCGGAACAGGGATGAATATGGCTACACCTTC
TRBJ2-6 | TRBD1 | TRBV19 | . | CASSSNRGSNSGANVLTF | TGTGCCAGTAGTAGTAACAGGGGAAGTAACTCTGGGGCCAACGTCCTGACTTTC
TRBJ2-1 | TRBD2 | TRBV19 | . | CASSTSSGRYDNEQFF | TGTGCCAGTAGTACCTCTAGCGGGAGGTACGACAATGAGCAGTTCTTC
TRBJ2-7 | . | TRBV5-1 | . | CASSWEVSYEQYF | TGCGCCAGCAGCTGGGAGGTCTCCTACGAGCAGTACTTC